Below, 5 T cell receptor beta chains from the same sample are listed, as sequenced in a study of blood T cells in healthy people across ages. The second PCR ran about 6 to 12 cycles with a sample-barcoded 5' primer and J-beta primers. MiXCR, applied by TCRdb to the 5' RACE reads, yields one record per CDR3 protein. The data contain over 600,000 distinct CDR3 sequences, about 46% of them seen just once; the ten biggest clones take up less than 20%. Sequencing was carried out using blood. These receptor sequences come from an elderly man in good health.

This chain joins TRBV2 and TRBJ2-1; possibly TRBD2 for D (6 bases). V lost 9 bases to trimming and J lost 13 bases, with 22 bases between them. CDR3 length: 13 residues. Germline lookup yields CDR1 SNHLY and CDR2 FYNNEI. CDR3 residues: CASTGTRQETQFF. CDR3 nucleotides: TGTGCCAGTACCGGGACTCGACAAGAGACCCAGTTCTTC.

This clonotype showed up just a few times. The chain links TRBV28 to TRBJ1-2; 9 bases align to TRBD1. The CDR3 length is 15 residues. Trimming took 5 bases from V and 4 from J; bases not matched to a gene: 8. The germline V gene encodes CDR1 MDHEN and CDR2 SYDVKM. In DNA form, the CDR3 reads TGTGCCAGCAGTCCATCGGACAGGGGCAGCTATGGCTACACCTTC. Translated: CASSPSDRGSYGYTF.

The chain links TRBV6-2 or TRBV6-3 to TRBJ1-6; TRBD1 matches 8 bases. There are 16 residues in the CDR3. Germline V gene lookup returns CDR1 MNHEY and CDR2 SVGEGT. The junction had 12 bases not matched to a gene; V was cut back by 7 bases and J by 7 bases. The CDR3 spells CASTADRGVGNSPLHF. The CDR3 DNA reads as TGTGCCAGCACCGCTGACAGGGGAGTTGGAAATTCACCCCTCCACTTT.

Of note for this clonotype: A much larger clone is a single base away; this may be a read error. CDR3 amino acids: CAGSLAGLAKNIQYF. The CDR3 bases are TGTGCCGGCAGTTTAGCGGGGTTAGCCAAAAACATTCAGTACTTC. This rearrangement joins TRBV12-3 or TRBV12-4 to TRBJ2-4; 8 bases line up with TRBD2. The CDR3 spans 15 residues.

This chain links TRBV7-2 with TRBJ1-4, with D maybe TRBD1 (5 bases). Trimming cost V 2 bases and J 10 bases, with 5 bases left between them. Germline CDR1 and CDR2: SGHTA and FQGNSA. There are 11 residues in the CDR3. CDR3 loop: CASSLQGKLFF. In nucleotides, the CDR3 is TGTGCCAGCAGCTTACAGGGAAAACTGTTTTTT.